The 3 T cell receptor beta chains reported below all come from one sample, sequenced in a study of control samples from healthy donors and cancer patients. Assay used: immunoSEQ multiplex PCR; TCRdb lists only in-frame clones, some missing. The sample shows around 180,000 clones, roughly 88% of them seen only once. The specimen sequenced was blood. All receptors derive from a woman aged 30 to 39 in good health.

CDR3 bases: TGTGCCAGCAGCTTAGAAGACAGGGGGTACTTGAACACTGAAGCTTTCTTT. This encodes CASSLEDRGYLNTEAFF. The chain employs TRBV7-9 and TRBJ1-1; 9 nucleotides align to TRBD1. The V and J ends lost 1 base and 0 bases, in that order; junction bases with no gene match: 6. Germline CDR1 and CDR2: SEHNR and FQNEAQ (reference sequence). CDR3 size: 17 residues.

The V call is TRBV12-3 or TRBV12-4, the J call TRBJ1-2, with D perhaps TRBD1 (5 bases). V was trimmed by 5 bases and J by 2 bases, leaving 9 bases between them. This CDR3 has 13 amino acids. As DNA, the CDR3 is TGTGCCAGCAGTGGGGCAGGGAACTATGGCTACACCTTC. It yields the protein CASSGAGNYGYTF.

A single count supports this clone. The chain is built from TRBV6-4 and TRBJ1-1; no firm D call. The germline V and J ends were trimmed by 0 bases and 4 bases, with 9 bases remaining between them. The germline V gene has CDR1 MRHNA and CDR2 SNTAGT. The CDR3 extends over 14 amino acids. The CDR3 DNA sequence: TGTGCCAGCAGTGACTCGAACCGCCTCACTGAAGCTTTCTTT. Amino acids: CASSDSNRLTEAFF.